Reported below is one TCR beta chain. Original handling: Reference gene primers were amplified, and this amplification served to estimate nucleated cell counts. Generated by immunoSEQ multiplex PCR, the TCRdb table keeps only in-frame clones and is missing some. The V and J calls and clone size were taken over from that table, and D and trimming were inferred from the DNA. The data show about 310,000 clones, roughly 86% seen once. The data belong to a study of blood T cell repertoires in COVID-19. Study information: Sample material is recorded as cDNA or gDNA derived from T cells, B-cell-depleted T cells, or PBMCs.

The V gene's germline CDR1 is MDHEN and CDR2 SYDVKM. V shed 3 bases and J 6 bases; nucleotides not matched to a gene: 5. The CDR3 consists of 16 residues. The clonotype originates from a woman aged 18 to 35 who had recovered from COVID-19. The chain has TRBV28 and TRBJ2-2; TRBD1 aligns across 12 bases. Sequencing was done on a sample of PBMCs or T cells enriched from blood (not recorded which). For the CDR3, the DNA is TGTGCCAGCAGTTTTCCTGGGACAGGGGGCTCCGGGGAGCTGTTTTTT. Its protein is CASSFPGTGGSGELFF.